Shown below are 11 T cell receptor beta chains from a single sample sequenced in a study of OX40 agonist ivuxolimab in advanced cancers. The assay was immunoSEQ multiplex PCR, and TCRdb's table has in-frame clones only and misses some. Counted here are under 45,000 clones, approximately 75% occurring once; the ten biggest clones make up over 2.5%. The sequencing here drew on CD4+ or CD8+ T cells sorted from blood, taken in a trial of the OX40 agonist ivuxolimab. The receptors originated from an adult with an advanced solid tumor such as melanoma, head and neck, liver or kidney cancer.

J is TRBJ2-5 and V is TRBV5-6; the D gene is possibly TRBD2 (6 bases). V was cut by 2 bases and J by 5 bases, with 13 bases left in between. Per germline, CDR1 SGHDT and CDR2 YYEEEE. The CDR3 contains 14 residues. CDR3 in DNA: TGTGCCAGCAGCTTCGGGGGAAGAGGGGAGACCCAGTACTTC. Encoded protein: CASSFGGRGETQYF. The full variable domain, in which reference TRBV5-6 and TRBJ2-5 provide the parts outside the CDR3, is DAGVTQSPTHLIKTRGQQVTLRCSPKSGHDTVSWYQQALGQGPQFIFQYYEEEERQRGNFPDRFSGHQFPNYSSELNVNALLLGDSALYLCASSFGGRGETQYFGPGTRLLVL.

V and J are TRBV28 and TRBJ1-2, with D unclear. The CDR3 contains 12 residues. V lost 6 bases, J lost 8 bases, and 13 bases lay in between. Germline V gene sequence: CDR1 MDHEN, CDR2 SYDVKM. CDR3 region: CASSPRPAGYTF. DNA of the CDR3: TGTGCCAGCAGCCCGCGCCCGGCCGGCTACACCTTC.

This sequence joins TRBV18 and TRBJ2-1; tentatively, D is TRBD1 (5 bases). V lost 2 bases, J lost 5 bases, and 7 bases lay in between. CDR3 length equals 13 residues. Germline-derived CDR1 and CDR2 are KGHSH and LQKENI. This chain's CDR3 is CASSPSRDNEQFF. CDR3 in DNA: TGTGCCAGCTCACCAAGCAGGGACAATGAGCAGTTCTTC.

The chain recombines TRBV2 with TRBJ2-7; 7 bases match TRBD1. Per germline, CDR1 SNHLY and CDR2 FYNNEI. The CDR3 extends over 14 amino acids. V lost 6 bases, J lost 2 bases, and 7 bases stayed unmatched. CDR3 nucleotide sequence: TGTGCCAGCAGCAACTATCAGGGGGCCTACGAGCAGTACTTC. Its translation is CASSNYQGAYEQYF.

There are a few counts of this clone. The rearrangement uses TRBV5-4 and TRBJ2-1, with 8 bases identical to TRBD2. The CDR3 has 15 amino acids. V was pared by 2 bases and J by 4 bases, with 5 bases of the junction left unmatched. In germline, CDR1 is SGHNT, CDR2 YYREEE (reference sequence). CDR3 nucleotides: TGTGCCAGCAGCTTAAGCGGGAGAATTTACAATGAGCAGTTCTTC. As protein: CASSLSGRIYNEQFF. Complete variable domain (other parts from reference TRBV5-4 and TRBJ2-1): ETGVTQSPTHLIKTRGQQVTLRCSSQSGHNTVSWYQQALGQGPQFIFQYYREEENGRGNFPPRFSGLQFPNYSSELNVNALELDDSALYLCASSLSGRIYNEQFFGPGTRLTVL.

The J gene is TRBJ2-1, the V gene TRBV29-1; the match to TRBD1 covers 7 bases. Trimming at V came to 1 base and at J to 0 bases, leaving 9 bases not matched to a gene. The CDR3 has 17 amino acids. Germline V gene data show CDR1 as SQVTM and CDR2 as ANQGSEA. The CDR3 loop reads CSVEGRPGDSSYNEQFF. The CDR3 nucleotides read TGCAGCGTTGAAGGAAGGCCCGGGGACAGCTCCTACAATGAGCAGTTCTTC.

As for this clone: At the DNA level, this CDR3 is encoded by other sequences in the same sample as well. V gene TRBV19 combines with J gene TRBJ1-1; D ambiguous. V gave up 3 bases and J gave up 6 bases, with 11 bases separating them. Germline CDR1 LNHDA, CDR2 SQIVND (reference sequence). This CDR3 has 13 residues. This chain's CDR3 is CASSIRGLAEAFF. The CDR3 nucleotides read TGTGCCAGTAGTATCAGAGGGTTGGCTGAAGCTTTCTTT.

V is TRBV4-1 and J is TRBJ2-1; D may be TRBD2 (7 bases). Trimming took 1 base from V and 3 from J, leaving 31 bases between them. CDR1 MGHRA and CDR2 YSYEKL come from the germline V gene. The CDR3 has 22 residues. CDR3 region: CASSQGFMTTRLTRGGYNEQFF. The CDR3 nucleotides are TGCGCCAGCAGCCAAGGTTTCATGACTACTCGACTTACTAGGGGGGGCTACAATGAGCAGTTCTTC.

The table lists this clone with a count of one. The chain employs TRBV29-1 and TRBJ2-1; D remains unclear. The CDR3 extends over 14 amino acids. Germline V gene lookup returns CDR1 SQVTM and CDR2 ANQGSEA. Trimming took 0 bases from V and 2 from J, leaving 8 bases between them. The CDR3 region is CSVEEGGTYNEQFF. The CDR3 DNA follows: TGCAGCGTTGAAGAAGGCGGAACCTACAATGAGCAGTTCTTC.

The CDR3 sequence: CASSLDSYNSPLHF. The CDR3 nucleotides are TGTGCCAGCAGTTTGGACTCCTATAATTCACCCCTCCACTTT. This chain connects TRBV2 to TRBJ1-6; no clear D gene. The length of the CDR3 is 14 residues. CDR1 and CDR2 from the germline V gene are SNHLY and FYNNEI. Between the trimmed V and J ends, which lost 5 bases and 0 bases, there was a span of 5 bases. Using reference TRBV2 and TRBJ1-6 for the parts outside the CDR3, the full variable domain is EPEVTQTPSHQVTQMGQEVILRCVPISNHLYFYWYRQILGQKVEFLVSFYNNEISEKSEIFDDQFSVERPDGSNFTLKIRSTKLEDSAMYFCASSLDSYNSPLHFGNGTRLTVT.

A note on this clone: Other DNA sequences in the same sample also yield this CDR3. The chain employs TRBV19 and TRBJ1-2, with D hard to call. The V gene lost 4 bases and the J gene lost 7 bases, with 10 bases spanning the gap. The germline CDR1 and CDR2 sequences are LNHDA and SQIVND (reference sequence). The CDR3 contains 12 residues. The CDR3 loop reads CASSKVAVGYTF. CDR3 nucleotide sequence: TGTGCCAGTAGTAAGGTGGCGGTTGGCTACACCTTC.